A single sample gave rise to the 2 T cell receptor beta chains below, sequenced in a study of T cells in Graves' hyperthyroidism and ophthalmopathy. Researchers amplified the TCR beta CDR3 regions from RNA transcripts. TCR CDR3 regions were first amplified by RT-PCR with HTBI primers. TCRdb reprocessed the multiplex PCR reads with MiXCR, giving one entry per CDR3 protein. Of under 350,000 distinct CDR3 sequences in the sample, 15% to 20% were seen once. The sample comprised blood. Receptor source: a woman between 45 and 60 years old with Graves' hyperthyroidism.

This clonotype was recorded a few times. The chain recombines TRBV6-2 or TRBV6-3 with TRBJ1-6; unclear D gene. Per germline, CDR1 MNHEY and CDR2 SVGEGT. Trimming left V 6 bases short and J 6 bases short, with 21 bases between. This CDR3 has 17 amino acids. In DNA form, the CDR3 reads TGTGCCAGCAGCTCACGACCTCCTGGACGGTCTAATTCACCCCTCCACTTT. Translated, it gives CASSSRPPGRSNSPLHF.

V gene TRBV20-1 combines with J gene TRBJ2-2, with 7 bases matching TRBD1. The CDR3 consists of 16 residues. With 2 bases clipped from V and 6 bases from J, the junction kept 12 bases outside the gene matches. The germline V gene encodes CDR1 DFQATT and CDR2 SNEGSKA (reference sequence). CDR3 loop: CSARPLSTGNAGELFF. CDR3 DNA: TGCAGTGCTAGACCCCTTTCGACAGGGAATGCCGGGGAGCTGTTTTTT.